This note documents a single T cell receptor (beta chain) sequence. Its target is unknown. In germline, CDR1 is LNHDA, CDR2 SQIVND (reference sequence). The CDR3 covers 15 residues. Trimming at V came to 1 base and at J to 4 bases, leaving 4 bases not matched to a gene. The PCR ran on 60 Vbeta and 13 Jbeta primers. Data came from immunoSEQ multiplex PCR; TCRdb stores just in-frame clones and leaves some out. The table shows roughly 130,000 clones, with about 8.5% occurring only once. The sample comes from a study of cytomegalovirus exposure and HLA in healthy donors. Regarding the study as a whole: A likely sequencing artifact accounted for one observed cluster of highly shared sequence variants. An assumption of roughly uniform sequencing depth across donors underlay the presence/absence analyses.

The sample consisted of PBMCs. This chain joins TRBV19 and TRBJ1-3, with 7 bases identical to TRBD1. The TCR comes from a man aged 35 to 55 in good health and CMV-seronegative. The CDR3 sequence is CASSIVGTAGNTIYF. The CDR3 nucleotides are TGTGCCAGTAGTATAGTAGGGACAGCCGGAAACACCATATATTTT.